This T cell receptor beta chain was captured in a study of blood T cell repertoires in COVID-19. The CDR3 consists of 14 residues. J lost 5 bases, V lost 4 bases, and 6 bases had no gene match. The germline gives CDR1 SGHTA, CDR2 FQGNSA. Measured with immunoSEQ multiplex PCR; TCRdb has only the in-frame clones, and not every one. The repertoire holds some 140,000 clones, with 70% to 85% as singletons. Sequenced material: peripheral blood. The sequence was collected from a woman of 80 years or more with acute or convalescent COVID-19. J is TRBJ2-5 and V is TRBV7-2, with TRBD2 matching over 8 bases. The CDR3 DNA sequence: TGTGCCAGCAGCTCAGCGGGAGTAGTTGAGACCCAGTACTTC. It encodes CASSSAGVVETQYF.